This T cell receptor beta chain was identified in a study of T cell responses to AZD1222 COVID-19 vaccine. Findings and caveats of the study: Clonal diversity was possibly underestimated; the donors were predominantly white British and more often female.

Assay: immunoSEQ multiplex PCR; the TCRdb copy retains only in-frame clones and omits some. The sample consists of roughly 180,000 clones, about nine tenths of them appearing once. Regarding this clone: The antigen remains unidentified.

The J segment lost 2 bases and the V segment lost 7 bases, leaving 10 bases of the junction unmatched. Germline V CDR1 and CDR2: MNHEY, SVGAGI. This CDR3 is built from 15 residues. The chain combines TRBV6-5 with TRBJ2-7, with 8 bases identical to TRBD2. The sequencing here drew on peripheral blood, taken on day 0 of AZD1222 vaccination. This sequence originates from an adult in good health. The CDR3 DNA is TGTGCCAGCACCCCCCTTAGCGGGACGCCCTACGAGCAGTACTTC. Translated: CASTPLSGTPYEQYF.